Each of the 30 T cell receptor beta chains below was sequenced from the same sample in a study of cytomegalovirus exposure and HLA in healthy donors. Primers for the PCR totalled 60 Vbeta and 13 Jbeta. Here immunoSEQ multiplex PCR was the method, and the copy in TCRdb shows in-frame clones only, minus some. The sample consists of about 100,000 clones, roughly 85% of them appearing once. Sequencing input: PBMCs. The receptors shown here come from a man in his sixties in good health and CMV-seropositive.

The genes are TRBV10-3 and TRBJ2-7, with D uncertain. V was pared by 2 bases and J by 2 bases, with 13 bases between. Germline V gene data show CDR1 as ENHRY and CDR2 as SYGVKD. The CDR3 spans 15 residues. The CDR3 loop is CAISEPQVGTYEQYF. In DNA form, the CDR3 reads TGTGCCATCAGTGAGCCGCAGGTCGGAACCTACGAGCAGTACTTC.

The genes are TRBV6-1 and TRBJ2-5; TRBD2 might be the D (7 bases). Germline values: CDR1 MNHNS, CDR2 SASEGT. Deletions cut 2 bases from V and 4 bases from J, with 17 bases between. The CDR3 loop spans 16 amino acids. CDR3 sequence: CASSEWGGRSAETQYF. The CDR3, as DNA: TGTGCCAGCAGTGAATGGGGGGGGCGGTCAGCAGAGACCCAGTACTTC.

V gene TRBV11-1 combines with J gene TRBJ2-7, with D perhaps TRBD1 (5 bases). CDR3 size: 13 residues. The V gene lost 2 bases and the J gene lost 1 base, with 6 bases spanning the gap. CDR1 is SGHAT and CDR2 is FQDESV in the germline V gene (reference sequence). CDR3 sequence: CASSLSGSYEQYF. The CDR3 DNA sequence: TGTGCCAGCAGCTTATCAGGGTCCTACGAGCAGTACTTC.

The chain is built from TRBV10-2 and TRBJ2-1; 13 bases fit TRBD2. The CDR3 consists of 15 residues. Germline V gene data show CDR1 as WSHSY and CDR2 as SAAADI. Trimming cost V 6 bases and J 10 bases; bases outside gene matches: 9. CDR3 amino acids: CASRRTSGGLPEQFF. The CDR3, as DNA: TGCGCCAGCAGACGGACTAGCGGGGGCCTCCCGGAGCAGTTCTTC.

This clone was counted a single time. This rearrangement joins TRBV18 to TRBJ1-1, with D possibly being TRBD1 (6 bases). The CDR3 spans 17 residues. The germline V gene has CDR1 KGHSH and CDR2 LQKENI. Trimming stripped 0 bases from V and 0 bases from J, with 14 bases between. CDR3 in amino acids: CASSPPGQLVMNTEAFF. CDR3 coding DNA: TGTGCCAGCTCACCACCCGGACAGTTAGTAATGAACACTGAAGCTTTCTTT.

J is TRBJ1-6 and V is TRBV27; TRBD1 might be the D (6 bases). V lost 7 bases, J lost 9 bases, and 19 bases lay in between. Germline values: CDR1 MNHEY, CDR2 SMNVEV (reference sequence). The CDR3 consists of 15 residues. In DNA, the CDR3 is TGTGCCAGCATGAAGTACCGGGAGGACAGTTCACCCCTCCACTTT. Amino acid sequence: CASMKYREDSSPLHF.

V gene TRBV29-1 combines with J gene TRBJ1-3; 8 nucleotides agree with TRBD1. The CDR3 contains 14 residues. Germline-derived CDR1 and CDR2 are SQVTM and ANQGSEA. J gave up 4 bases and V 2 bases, and 4 bases lay outside the gene matches. The CDR3 nucleotides read TGCAGCGTTGAACCCGACAGGGGAGGAAACACCATATATTTT. It translates to CSVEPDRGGNTIYF.

The gene calls are TRBV28 and TRBJ1-2, with 11 bases that match TRBD1. Trimming took 6 bases from V and 8 from J; bases not matched to a gene: 5. This CDR3 is 13 amino acids long. Germline loops: CDR1 MDHEN, CDR2 SYDVKM. CDR3 nucleotide sequence: TGTGCCAGCAGCCCCCGGACAGGGGGCGGCTACACCTTC. Translating gives CASSPRTGGGYTF.

This chain's CDR3 is CASSLGQETQYF. CDR3 sequence (DNA): TGTGCCAGCAGCTTAGGTCAGGAGACCCAGTACTTC. The chain recombines TRBV7-6 with TRBJ2-5, with D unclear. V was pared by 1 base and J by 5 bases, with 5 bases between. CDR1 and CDR2 (germline): SGHVS, FNYEAQ. This CDR3 spans 12 amino acids. The whole variable domain, remainder taken from reference TRBV7-6 and TRBJ2-5, is GAGVSQSPRYKVTKRGQDVALRCDPISGHVSLYWYRQALGQGPEFLTYFNYEAQQDKSGLPNDRFSAERPEGSISTLTIQRTEQRDSAMYRCASSLGQETQYFGPGTRLLVL.

In its sample, this clone was seen a few times. This rearrangement joins TRBV10-3 to TRBJ1-4; a possible D gene is TRBD1 (5 bases). V gave up 6 bases and J gave up 2 bases, with 10 bases separating them. The CDR3 length is 14 residues. Germline values: CDR1 ENHRY, CDR2 SYGVKD. CDR3 in DNA: TGTGCCATCAGCGACAGCCCCACTAATGAAAAACTGTTTTTT. Translating it yields CAISDSPTNEKLFF.

The DNA of the CDR3 is TGTGCCAGCAGCAGGGGGAACAATCAGCCCCAGCATTTT. It yields the protein CASSRGNNQPQHF. The chain combines TRBV6-5 with TRBJ1-5; 7 positions agree with TRBD1. Trimming at V came to 6 bases and at J to 3 bases, leaving 2 bases not matched to a gene. The CDR3 consists of 13 residues. Germline V gene lookup returns CDR1 MNHEY and CDR2 SVGAGI.

This clone has a handful of counts. The rearrangement uses TRBV6-5 and TRBJ1-1; no definite D call. The CDR3 length is 13 residues. The germline CDR1 and CDR2 sequences are MNHEY and SVGAGI. Trimming cost V 2 bases and J 8 bases, with 12 bases left between them. CDR3 sequence reads: CASSYADSWEAFF. The CDR3 DNA follows: TGTGCCAGCAGTTACGCGGACTCATGGGAAGCTTTCTTT.

The V call is TRBV18, the J call TRBJ1-4; 8 nucleotides line up with TRBD1. The length of the CDR3 is 16 residues. Germline V gives CDR1 KGHSH, CDR2 LQKENI. V shed 3 bases, J shed 7 bases, and the junction held 10 bases outside the gene matches. CDR3 DNA sequence: TGTGCCAGCTCACCGGGCGCCGGGACAGGCAGTGAAAAACTGTTTTTT. Its protein is CASSPGAGTGSEKLFF.

The chain is built from TRBV6-1 and TRBJ1-2; perhaps TRBD1 as D (6 bases). CDR1 and CDR2 from the germline V gene are MNHNS and SASEGT. V was trimmed by 7 bases and J by 4 bases, leaving 13 bases between them. The CDR3 runs to 13 residues. CDR3: CASNRDTRYGYTF. CDR3 nucleotide sequence: TGTGCCAGCAACCGGGACACCCGCTATGGCTACACCTTC.

The CDR3 nucleotides are TGTGCCAGCTCACGCGGACAGTCAGCTAACTATGGCTACACCTTC. This sequence encodes CASSRGQSANYGYTF. The V and J genes are TRBV18 and TRBJ1-2, with D maybe TRBD1 (6 bases). The CDR3 spans 15 residues. Germline V gene lookup returns CDR1 KGHSH and CDR2 LQKENI. Trimming took off 4 bases at V and 0 bases at J, with 12 bases between the two ends.

As concerns this clone: One end of the junction fails to match germline, which may point to a read error. J is TRBJ2-1 and V is TRBV7-9; 9 bases are a match to TRBD1. CDR1 is SEHNR and CDR2 is FQNEAQ in the germline V gene (reference sequence). The CDR3 is 16 amino acids. The CDR3 DNA is TGTTCCAGCAGCTTACAGGACAGGGGATATACGAATGAGCAGTTCTTC. Translation: CSSSLQDRGYTNEQFF.

The genes are TRBV4-1 and TRBJ2-7, with 7 bases identical to TRBD2. Germline V CDR1 and CDR2: MGHRA, YSYEKL. The junction had 11 bases not matched to a gene; V was cut back by 0 bases and J by 0 bases. The CDR3 extends over 18 amino acids. The CDR3 sequence is CASSQELGAGTISYEQYF. In nucleotides, the CDR3 is TGCGCCAGCAGCCAAGAACTAGGGGCCGGGACTATCTCCTACGAGCAGTACTTC.

This clone was picked up one time. The rearrangement links TRBV18 to TRBJ2-1; TRBD2 agrees at 9 bases. The V gene end was trimmed by 5 bases and the J gene end by 9 bases; junction bases not matched to a gene: 8. Germline V gives CDR1 KGHSH, CDR2 LQKENI. The CDR3 is 14 residues long. CDR3 region: CASSSQRGAGEQFF. CDR3 in DNA: TGTGCCAGCTCATCCCAGCGGGGGGCCGGTGAGCAGTTCTTC.

This chain uses TRBV6-5 with TRBJ2-3, with TRBD1 as a possible D gene (5 bases). V was trimmed by 7 bases and J by 2 bases, leaving 16 bases between them. CDR1 MNHEY and CDR2 SVGAGI come from the germline V gene. The CDR3 covers 15 residues. CDR3 region: CASTKLGVYTDTQYF. The CDR3 DNA sequence: TGTGCCAGCACCAAGTTAGGGGTTTACACAGATACGCAGTATTTT.

Concerning this clone itself: Germline and junction disagree at one end, which may indicate a read error. The chain carries TRBV30 and TRBJ1-1; 7 bases map to TRBD1. This CDR3 is 13 amino acids long. The germline gives CDR1 GTSNPN, CDR2 SVGIG (reference sequence). In DNA form, the CDR3 reads TGTGCCTGGATGCGACAGGGAGGAACTGAAACTTTCTTT. Protein: CAWMRQGGTETFF.

The chain has TRBV5-1 and TRBJ2-3; 8 bases are shared with TRBD2. The CDR3 spans 14 residues. CDR1 is SGHRS, CDR2 YFSETQ, per germline. The ends lost 6 bases at V and 1 base at J; junction bases unmatched: 4. The CDR3 here is CASIGGGGTDTQYF. The CDR3 DNA follows: TGCGCCAGCATCGGGGGGGGAGGCACAGATACGCAGTATTTT.

This clone was counted once. This rearrangement joins TRBV15 to TRBJ2-7; tentatively, D is TRBD1 (6 bases). Germline V gives CDR1 LNHNV, CDR2 YYDKDF (reference sequence). With 1 base removed from V and 5 bases from J, the gap between germline ends came to 15 bases. This CDR3 is built from 15 residues. The CDR3 DNA reads TGTGCCACCAGCAGAGGTGGACAGTTGGTCAACGAGCAGTACTTC. It encodes CATSRGGQLVNEQYF.

The gene calls are TRBV2 and TRBJ2-2; no definite D call. Trimming removed 4 bases from V and 3 bases from J, with 9 bases in between. Germline V gene sequence: CDR1 SNHLY, CDR2 FYNNEI. The CDR3 extends over 14 amino acids. This chain's CDR3 is CASSVLSYTGELFF. The CDR3 DNA is TGTGCCAGCAGTGTCTTGTCCTACACCGGGGAGCTGTTTTTT.

This chain uses TRBV10-2 with TRBJ2-3, with 8 nucleotides matching TRBD2. This CDR3 is 16 amino acids long. Germline values: CDR1 WSHSY, CDR2 SAAADI. Trimming at V came to 6 bases and at J to 6 bases, leaving 14 bases not matched to a gene. The CDR3 sequence is CASRPGVGTRKDTQYF. The CDR3 nucleotides are TGCGCCAGCAGACCGGGGGTGGGGACTAGAAAGGATACGCAGTATTTT.

J is TRBJ1-4 and V is TRBV25-1; D is undetermined. This CDR3 has 13 amino acids. CDR1 and CDR2 from the germline V gene are MGHDK and SYGVNS. Trimming cost V 4 bases and J 10 bases, with 13 bases left between them. CDR3 protein: CASSGTDLGKLFF. Here the CDR3 DNA reads TGTGCCAGCAGTGGGACGGACTTGGGAAAACTGTTTTTT.

The chain joins TRBV5-6 to TRBJ1-6, with D unclear. Germline V gives CDR1 SGHDT, CDR2 YYEEEE. V lost 0 bases to trimming and J lost 6 bases, with 7 bases between them. The CDR3 extends over 14 amino acids. The CDR3 region is CASSLDLANSPLHF. CDR3 coding DNA: TGTGCCAGCAGCTTGGATCTGGCTAATTCACCCCTCCACTTT.

This clone was detected once. J is TRBJ1-1 and V is TRBV19; TRBD1 might be the D (6 bases). Germline loops: CDR1 LNHDA, CDR2 SQIVND (reference sequence). Trimming removed 9 bases at V and 1 base at J, with 18 bases between. CDR3 length: 15 residues. This chain's CDR3 is CASDPRGLRNTEAFF. The CDR3 bases are TGTGCCAGCGACCCAAGGGGGTTAAGGAACACTGAAGCTTTCTTT. Full variable domain (rest looked up from reference TRBV19 and TRBJ1-1): DGGITQSPKYLFRKEGQNVTLSCEQNLNHDAMYWYRQDPGQGLRLIYYSQIVNDFQKGDIAEGYSVSREKKESFPLTVTSAQKNPTAFYLCASDPRGLRNTEAFFGQGTRLTVV.

The V call is TRBV6-1, the J call TRBJ2-4, with D tentatively TRBD1 (6 bases). Germline V CDR1 and CDR2: MNHNS, SASEGT. V dropped 7 bases and J dropped 3 bases, with 13 bases sitting between them. CDR3 length: 14 amino acids. This CDR3 is CASMPRDNKNIQYF. CDR3 DNA sequence: TGTGCCAGCATGCCCCGGGACAACAAAAACATTCAGTACTTC.

The V call is TRBV7-2, the J call TRBJ2-1, with 7 bases lining up with TRBD1. This CDR3 contains 15 residues. The V gene end was trimmed by 5 bases and the J gene end by 6 bases; junction bases not matched to a gene: 10. Per the germline V gene, CDR1 is SGHTA and CDR2 is FQGNSA. CDR3 region: CASSPRQGPGNEQFF. CDR3 sequence (DNA): TGTGCCAGCAGCCCCAGACAGGGTCCGGGCAATGAGCAGTTCTTC.

The V call is TRBV25-1, the J call TRBJ1-1, with no clear D. This CDR3 spans 11 amino acids. Trimming left V 6 bases short and J 5 bases short, with 7 bases between. From germline, CDR1 is MGHDK and CDR2 SYGVNS. In nucleotides, the CDR3 is TGTGCCAGCAGGCGAGTTACTGAAGCTTTCTTT. It specifies CASRRVTEAFF.